This TCR beta chain appears in the sequencing data of a study of CXCR3-negative and CXCR3-positive naive CD8 T cells. Looked up from germline, CDR1 is SGHAT and CDR2 is FQNNGV. The CDR3 is 11 residues long. The libraries of TRB cDNA were constructed through 5' RACE using UMI labels. Each CDR3 protein gets one entry in TCRdb, which reprocessed the 5' RACE reads and gives no DNA. In total, the table holds about 41,000 distinct CDR3 sequences. The chain employs TRBV11-2 and TRBJ2-1. Sequences were obtained from naive CXCR3- CD8+ T cells from blood. Subset specified: CD45RO-CCR7+CD27+CD95- naive CD8+ T cells lacking CXCR3 (TNR3-). This TCR came from a human donor in good health. Some clones in this sample may be carry-over from other donors' samples. The chain's CDR3 is CASSFGVEQFF. Full variable domain (remainder filled in from reference TRBV11-2 and TRBJ2-1): EAGVAQSPRYKIIEKRQSVAFWCNPISGHATLYWYQQILGQGPKLLIQFQNNGVVDDSQLPKDRFSAERLKGVDSTLKIQPAKLEDSAVYLCASSFGVEQFFGPGTRLTVL.